This T cell receptor beta chain originates from a study of post-analysis software for immune sequencing data. Study in general: Relapsing-remitting, secondary progressive and progressive-relapsing multiple sclerosis were all included among the disease courses.

CDR3 length: 12 residues. The V segment lost 8 bases and the J segment 15 bases; nucleotides outside the gene matches: 11. Per germline, CDR1 LGHDT and CDR2 YNNKEL (reference sequence). General study results and limits: TRBV5-6, TRBV5-1 and TRBV20-1 were among five TRBV segments more frequent in patients than controls. Samples from one preparation batch, clustered by F measure, grouped strongly together. Normalized Chao1 diversity was significantly reduced in patients versus controls.

Presence of unique molecular identifiers characterized the TCR beta cDNA libraries. Via MiXCR, TCRdb re-called the PCR reads, giving one row per CDR3 protein. This table holds over 150,000 distinct CDR3 sequences, 30% found once. As concerns this clonotype: Its antigen is as yet unknown.

The sample consisted of blood. This clonotype was sampled from a girl aged 5 to 17 with multiple sclerosis. J is TRBJ2-1 and V is TRBV3-1; 9 nucleotides agree with TRBD2. This chain's CDR3 is CASQRLAGLLFF. CDR3 nucleotides: TGTGCCAGCCAGCGGCTAGCGGGACTCCTGTTCTTC.